This T cell receptor (beta chain) was retrieved from a study of OX40 agonist ivuxolimab in advanced cancers. About the study as a whole: Ivuxolimab was a fully human IgG2 agonistic monoclonal antibody targeting the costimulatory receptor OX40 (CD134). Prior anti-PD-1, anti-PD-L1 or anti-CTLA-4 therapy was permitted, and checkpoint inhibitors had been received by approximately 39% of dose-escalation patients. Of the approximately 50 dose-escalation patients, hepatocellular carcinoma was present in approximately 20, melanoma in roughly 15, renal cell carcinoma in 9 and head and neck cancer in 9. The paper covers the monotherapy dose-escalation part of the phase I ivuxolimab trial, which included N of about 50 patients. Three dose-escalation patients achieved partial responses, one with hepatocellular carcinoma and two with cutaneous melanoma. A male proportion of roughly 80% and a mean age of approximately 55 years, ranging from roughly 23 to 79, were recorded for the dose-escalation cohort. Peripheral TCRbeta sequencing was intended to test whether TCR sequence diversity was altered and clonal T-cell expansion was caused by ivuxolimab. Intravenous ivuxolimab was administered to patients every 2 weeks at six dose levels: 0.01, 0.1, 0.3, 1.5, 3 and 10 mg/kg.

The CDR3 runs 17 residues from the cysteine to the phenylalanine. Just the 51-base CDR3 DNA is kept, in frame starting at base 1. The germline V gene gives CDR1 as SGHVS and CDR2 as FNYEAQ. Trimming at the junction amounts to 5 bases on V and 2 bases on J, and the germline ends lie 19 bases apart. Patients with autoimmune disease history or receiving systemic immunosuppression were excluded from the trial. Peripheral blood for TCR sequencing was collected from all dose cohorts at baseline, on cycle 4 day 1, and on cycle 7 day 1. The samples were drawn from a first-in-human, open-label, multicenter phase I dose-escalation trial of ivuxolimab. Adults with locally advanced or metastatic melanoma, renal cell, hepatocellular, or head and neck squamous cell carcinoma were enrolled in the trial. Before TCR sequencing, CD4+ and CD8+ T cells were separately sorted from peripheral blood. Notes on this clone: The antigen it recognizes is unknown. Base-call qualities are not available, and no considerably larger clone is one nucleotide away.

Genomic DNA was isolated from the sorted cells so that the TCRbeta CDR3 region could be sequenced. The immunoSEQ Assay was used for sequencing of TCRbeta CDR3 regions. TCRdb provides this immuneACCESS table in a form limited to in-frame rearrangements. Some clones are lacking; in checked studies, under half of them reflect an unresolved V gene, and why the rest are absent is not known. The table for this sample lists 94,000 or so clones; about 84% of them were counted only once. The ten top clones hold under 7% of the sample. The full study reports these points: After ivuxolimab, expanded clones were on average more numerous among CD8+ T cells than among CD4+ T cells. In the 0.1-3.0 mg/kg groups, partial responders were among the patients with the lowest normalized peripheral clonal expansion, particularly in CD8+ T cells. Which antigens the clonally expanded peripheral T cells were specific for was not determined. Low levels of normalized T-cell clonal expansion were also seen in some patients who did not respond. At doses from 0.1 to 3.0 mg/kg, clonal expansion was seen in both CD4+ and CD8+ blood T cells between baseline and week 6.

This specimen consisted of CD4+ or CD8+ T cells sorted from blood, obtained in a trial of the OX40 agonist ivuxolimab. The rearrangement joined TRBV7-6 to TRBJ1-5; D gene: possibly TRBD1, on 5 matching bases. The clonotype was recovered from an adult with an advanced solid tumor such as melanoma, head and neck, liver or kidney cancer. The sequenced DNA is TGTGCCAGCAGCCTCCACCCTGGGGGTGGGGGCAATCAGCCCCAGCATTTT. The resulting protein is CASSLHPGGGGNQPQHF.